The clone carrying this T cell receptor (beta chain) was seen only a few times. This specimen belongs to a study of shared clonotypes between healthy human individuals. As for the study in general: Three CD4 naive, three CD4 memory, two CD8 naive and one CD8 memory plate were used per donor.

Cells designated naive CD8 were CD45RO-negative and were positively selected for CCR7, with terminally differentiated effector memory CD45RA+ cells excluded. Donation came from healthy HIV-negative adults that had no recent acute infections or vaccinations. Study processing details: ImmunoSEQ junction-only sequences lacked quality scores, so their filtering differed. Some clones are missing from TCRdb's copy, which holds only in-frame ones; the method was immunoSEQ multiplex PCR. V and J calls and clone size are copied from that table; D and trimming were computed from the DNA. The data show roughly 2.1 million clones, with approximately 94% seen just once and 1.5% to 2% held by the top ten. Sequences were obtained from naive CD8+ T cells from PBMCs. This TCR came from a man aged 18 to 30 in good health. Some clones in this sample may be carry-over from other donors' samples.

Here the CDR3 reads CASSLLAGAATGELFF. The CDR3 DNA is TGTGCCAGCAGCCTCCTAGCGGGAGCAGCCACCGGGGAGCTGTTTTTT. This chain links TRBV7-9 with TRBJ2-2; 10 bases align to TRBD2. Germline lookup yields CDR1 SEHNR and CDR2 FQNEAQ (reference sequence). V dropped 5 bases and J dropped 4; count of bases not matched to a gene: 7. The CDR3 runs 16 residues.